This TCR beta chain was documented in a study of blood T cell repertoires in COVID-19. Turning to the study itself: Donors of Cohort 3 who recovered were those that had two negative PCRs, clearance, or symptom resolution. Donors in the United States, Italy and Spain gave samples during acute or convalescent COVID-19. T cells, B-cell-depleted T cells, or PBMCs supplied cDNA or gDNA.

Germline V gene lookup returns CDR1 SNHLY and CDR2 FYNNEI. CDR3 length: 15 amino acids. After removal of 7 bases from V and 4 bases from J, the junction contained 9 bases not matched to a gene. Participants were placed into cohorts based on the clinical history they reported. TCRdb keeps only in-frame clones here, not all; method: immunoSEQ multiplex PCR. The sample shows about 150,000 clones, 70% to 80% of them seen only once. This clonotype originated in a woman in her 70s in a cohort exposed to, infected with or recovered from COVID-19 (not recorded which). The V call is TRBV2, the J call TRBJ2-3, with TRBD2 matching over 9 bases. Sequencing used PBMCs or T cells enriched from blood (not recorded which). CDR3 DNA: TGTGCCAGCAAATGGCGGGAGGGAGTCGCAGATACGCAGTATTTT. It codes for CASKWREGVADTQYF.